This TCR beta chain was identified in a study of shared clonotypes between healthy human individuals. General study points: Estimated richness was generally greater in naive than memory subsets.

V lost 5 bases, J lost 2 bases, and 8 bases stayed unmatched. Germline lookup yields CDR1 MRHNA and CDR2 SNTAGT. This CDR3 is 15 amino acids long. Details on this clone: Antigen: not known.

The method was immunoSEQ multiplex PCR; TCRdb's version includes in-frame clones alone and lacks a portion of them. This table has roughly 1 million clones, roughly 70% appearing once. This clonotype was sampled from a young man in good health. The gene calls are TRBV6-4 and TRBJ1-2; 7 bases map to TRBD1. Material for sequencing was memory CD4+ T cells sorted from blood. Subset in this sample: CD45RA-negative fraction. Here the CDR3 reads CASSPEQGGNYGYTF. For the CDR3, the DNA is TGTGCCAGCAGTCCGGAGCAGGGGGGGAACTATGGCTACACCTTC.